This T cell receptor (beta chain) was documented in a study of T cell responses to AZD1222 COVID-19 vaccine. Findings of the study overall: Donor demographics were predominantly white British with a female majority; clonal diversity may be underestimated.

V was shortened by 0 bases and J by 2 bases, with 14 bases between the two germline ends. CDR1 and CDR2 (germline): LGHDT, YNNKEL (reference sequence). The CDR3 loop spans 16 amino acids. Regarding this clone: Its matching antigen is unknown.

The table came from immunoSEQ multiplex PCR; TCRdb's copy has only in-frame clones and leaves some out. The data hold fewer than 150,000 clones, with about 88% observed a single time. The sample here was peripheral blood, taken 28 days after the second AZD1222 dose. This sequence originates from an adult who received the AZD1222 COVID-19 vaccine. The chain recombines TRBV3-1 (or the pseudogene TRBV3-2) with TRBJ2-7; D remains unclear. The CDR3 here is CASSQDPRKGTYEQYF. The CDR3 DNA reads TGTGCCAGCAGCCAAGATCCTAGGAAGGGAACCTACGAGCAGTACTTC.